The 3 T cell receptor beta chains reported below all come from one sample, sequenced in a study of blood T cell repertoires in COVID-19. Libraries were prepared by immunoSEQ multiplex PCR; TCRdb keeps only in-frame clonotypes and omits some of them. The sample has 240,000 or so clones; 82% are singletons. The sequenced sample was peripheral blood. The receptors were gathered from a woman older than 75 with acute or convalescent COVID-19.

A single count supports this clone. This sequence joins TRBV2 and TRBJ2-3, with 7 bases fitting TRBD1. The germline gives CDR1 SNHLY, CDR2 FYNNEI. The CDR3 is 15 residues long. After removal of 6 bases from V and 6 bases from J, the junction contained 12 bases not matched to a gene. The CDR3 DNA follows: TGTGCCAGCAGCCTCCAGGGGGTTAAAGGGGATACGCAGTATTTT. This translates into CASSLQGVKGDTQYF.

This chain uses TRBV7-9 with TRBJ1-1, with TRBD1 matching over 12 bases. J was trimmed by 7 bases and V by 0 bases; bases with no gene match: 6. This CDR3 has 16 residues. Per the germline V gene, CDR1 is SEHNR and CDR2 is FQNEAQ (reference sequence). Here the CDR3 DNA reads TGTGCCAGCAGCTTAGCAGGGACAGGGGGCAGGGGTGAAGCTTTCTTT. It codes for CASSLAGTGGRGEAFF.

The chain has TRBV20-1 and TRBJ2-1; D gene unclear. Germline V gene sequence: CDR1 DFQATT, CDR2 SNEGSKA (reference sequence). Trimming pared 7 bases from V and 6 bases from J, leaving 7 bases between. CDR3 size: 10 residues. The DNA of the CDR3 is TGCAGTGGTCTCGTCAATGAGCAGTTCTTC. Its translation: CSGLVNEQFF.